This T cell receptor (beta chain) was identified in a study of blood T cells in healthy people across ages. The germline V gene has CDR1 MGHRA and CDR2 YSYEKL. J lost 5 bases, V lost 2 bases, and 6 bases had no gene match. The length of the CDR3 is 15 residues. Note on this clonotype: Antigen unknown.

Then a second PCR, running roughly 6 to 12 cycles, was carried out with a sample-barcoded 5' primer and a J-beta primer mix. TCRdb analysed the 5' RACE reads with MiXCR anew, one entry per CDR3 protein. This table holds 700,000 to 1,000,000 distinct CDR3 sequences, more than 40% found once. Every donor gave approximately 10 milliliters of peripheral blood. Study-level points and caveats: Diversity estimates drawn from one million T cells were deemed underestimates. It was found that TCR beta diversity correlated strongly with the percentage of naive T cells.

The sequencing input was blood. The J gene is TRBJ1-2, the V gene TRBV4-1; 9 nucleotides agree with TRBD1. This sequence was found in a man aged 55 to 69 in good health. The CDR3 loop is CASSQSQGQGYGYTF. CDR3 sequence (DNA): TGCGCCAGCAGCCAATCCCAGGGACAGGGATATGGCTACACCTTC.